These 10 T cell receptor beta chains were sequenced from one sample in a study of identical twins. From the 5' RACE reads, TCRdb called clonotypes with MiXCR, one entry per CDR3 protein. The sample comprises 230,000 or so distinct CDR3 sequences, around 8.3% of which are singletons, and 3% rests with the top ten. This same sample was also taken into another study, of yellow fever vaccine responses in identical twins.

The specimen sequenced was CD8+ T cells sorted from blood. All receptors derive from a woman in her late teens or twenties in good health.

This clonotype was counted ten times or more. The rearrangement uses TRBV5-6 and TRBJ2-5; D is undetermined. CDR1 and CDR2 from the germline V gene are SGHDT and YYEEEE. The CDR3 length is 13 residues. The germline V and J ends were trimmed by 4 bases and 5 bases, with 12 bases remaining between them. The CDR3 DNA follows: TGTGCCAGCAGCATGCTACGGGCGGAGACCCAGTACTTC. This translates into CASSMLRAETQYF. Combining the CDR3 with reference TRBV5-6 and TRBJ2-5 gives the whole variable domain DAGVTQSPTHLIKTRGQQVTLRCSPKSGHDTVSWYQQALGQGPQFIFQYYEEEERQRGNFPDRFSGHQFPNYSSELNVNALLLGDSALYLCASSMLRAETQYFGPGTRLLVL.

J is TRBJ2-1 and V is TRBV7-2; 10 bases are shared with TRBD2. CDR3 length equals 16 residues. The V gene end was trimmed by 5 bases and the J gene end by 8 bases; junction bases not matched to a gene: 12. Germline CDR1 SGHTA, CDR2 FQGNSA. The CDR3 DNA reads as TGTGCCAGCAGCCGAAACAGTCTAGCGGGAGCCGATGAGCAGTTCTTC. Protein sequence: CASSRNSLAGADEQFF.

Concerning this clonotype: A single base separates this from a much larger clone, so it may be a read error. This rearrangement joins TRBV12-3 or TRBV12-4 to TRBJ2-2; possible D gene TRBD2, 5 bases. This CDR3 comprises 15 residues. This chain's CDR3 is CASSPEGRVTGEPFF. CDR3 DNA: TGTGCCAGCAGTCCCGAGGGAAGGGTCACCGGGGAGCCGTTTTTT.

This clonotype appeared once. CDR3: CASSPRNLEGNNEQFF. The CDR3 DNA reads TGTGCCAGCAGCCCACGGAACCTAGAGGGGAACAATGAGCAGTTCTTC. The V and J genes are TRBV7-9 and TRBJ2-1; either TRBD1 or TRBD2 may fit D (5 bases each). CDR1 is SEHNR, CDR2 FQNEAQ, per germline (reference sequence). This CDR3 has 16 amino acids. With 5 bases removed from V and 5 bases from J, the gap between germline ends came to 19 bases.

A few counts support this clonotype. The V call is TRBV5-6, the J call TRBJ2-1, with D perhaps TRBD2 (5 bases). Germline loops: CDR1 SGHDT, CDR2 YYEEEE. This CDR3 comprises 12 residues. V gave up 1 base and J gave up 7 bases, with 6 bases separating them. CDR3 amino acids: CASSLWENEQFF. CDR3 DNA sequence: TGTGCCAGCAGCTTGTGGGAGAATGAGCAGTTCTTC.

Ten or more counts support this clonotype. V usage is TRBV29-1 and J usage is TRBJ2-7, with 9 positions matching TRBD2. J gave up 4 bases and V 6 bases, and 7 bases lay outside the gene matches. The CDR3 totals 13 residues. Germline V gene data show CDR1 as SQVTM and CDR2 as ANQGSEA. The CDR3 loop is CSVLSGSPYEQYF. The CDR3, as DNA: TGCAGCGTACTTAGCGGGAGCCCGTACGAGCAGTACTTC.

This clonotype was picked up many times. This rearrangement joins TRBV10-3 to TRBJ2-3; D remains ambiguous. Germline lookup yields CDR1 ENHRY and CDR2 SYGVKD. Trimming shortened V by 0 bases and J by 6 bases, and 7 bases separated the two germline ends. The CDR3 has 13 amino acids. CDR3 in DNA: TGTGCCATCAGTGAGTCCGCGGACGATACGCAGTATTTT. Translated: CAISESADDTQYF.

The chain uses TRBV7-9 and TRBJ2-7; 7 bases are shared with TRBD2. J lost 5 bases, V lost 4 bases, and 5 bases had no gene match. CDR1 and CDR2 from the germline V gene are SEHNR and FQNEAQ (reference sequence). The CDR3 is 13 residues long. CDR3 nucleotides: TGTGCCAGCAGCTCGGCGGGGGTCCACGAGCAGTACTTC. Amino acid sequence: CASSSAGVHEQYF.

The V and J genes are TRBV5-1 and TRBJ1-2; D is perhaps TRBD1 (6 bases). The V gene lost 4 bases and the J gene lost 4 bases, with 11 bases spanning the gap. Germline values: CDR1 SGHRS, CDR2 YFSETQ. The CDR3 spans 13 residues. The CDR3 sequence: CASSLDSFYGYTF. CDR3 bases: TGCGCCAGCAGCCTGGACAGCTTCTATGGCTACACCTTC. Drawing the rest from reference TRBV5-1 and TRBJ1-2, the complete variable domain is KAGVTQTPRYLIKTRGQQVTLSCSPISGHRSVSWYQQTPGQGLQFLFEYFSETQRNKGNFPGRFSGRQFSNSRSEMNVSTLELGDSALYLCASSLDSFYGYTFGSGTRLTVV.

This clonotype was seen repeatedly, ten times or more. The V and J genes are TRBV12-3 or TRBV12-4 and TRBJ2-3; tentatively, D is TRBD2 (6 bases). The CDR3 has 15 amino acids. Trimming stripped 1 base from V and 1 base from J, with 9 bases between. As DNA, the CDR3 is TGTGCCAGCAGTTTAGGGTCGGGGGGCACAGATACGCAGTATTTT. Translated, it gives CASSLGSGGTDTQYF.